This is a list of T cell receptor beta chains from one sample in a study of T cell responses to AZD1222 COVID-19 vaccine. TCRdb's table, derived via immunoSEQ multiplex PCR, lists solely in-frame clones and lacks some. The repertoire holds about 99,000 clones, over 85% seen once, with over 9.5% in the top ten. The sample was peripheral blood, taken on day 0 of AZD1222 vaccination. Receptors originate from an adult in good health. CDR3s include the opening cysteine and the closing phenylalanine or tryptophan. The D gene is left open where the match is weak. Expanded clones are given a class, and other clones once, few, many or no size at all.

J gene: TRBJ2-1
clone size: .
D gene: .
V gene: TRBV19
CDR3 protein: CASKLDWNNEQFF
CDR3 DNA: TGTGCCAGTAAACTTGACTGGAACAATGAGCAGTTCTTC

J gene: TRBJ2-7
clone size: .
D gene: .
V gene: TRBV15
CDR3 protein: CATSRNPGPGSYEQYF
CDR3 DNA: TGTGCCACCAGCAGAAACCCGGGACCAGGATCCTACGAGCAGTACTTC

J gene: TRBJ2-4
clone size: .
D gene: .
V gene: TRBV5-1
CDR3 protein: CASSLGSGAKNIQYF
CDR3 DNA: TGCGCCAGCAGCTTGGGGTCAGGGGCCAAAAACATTCAGTACTTC

J gene: TRBJ1-5
clone size: .
D gene: .
V gene: TRBV27
CDR3 protein: CASSKFVNSNQPQHF
CDR3 DNA: TGTGCCAGCAGTAAGTTTGTTAATAGCAATCAGCCCCAGCATTTT

J gene: TRBJ1-6
clone size: once
D gene: .
V gene: TRBV7-2
CDR3 protein: CASSFGNSNSPLHF
CDR3 DNA: TGTGCCAGCAGCTTCGGGAATTCAAATTCACCCCTCCACTTT

J gene: TRBJ1-3
clone size: few
D gene: TRBD1
V gene: TRBV6-5
CDR3 protein: CASMTGLRNTIYF
CDR3 DNA: TGTGCCAGCATGACAGGGCTGAGAAACACCATATATTTT

J gene: TRBJ1-5
clone size: .
D gene: TRBD1
V gene: TRBV11-1
CDR3 protein: CASSHRGSNQPQHF
CDR3 DNA: TGTGCCAGCAGCCACAGGGGGAGCAATCAGCCCCAGCATTTT

J gene: TRBJ1-3
clone size: .
D gene: TRBD1
V gene: TRBV6-6
CDR3 protein: CASSLGGSGNTIYF
CDR3 DNA: TGTGCCAGCAGTCTAGGGGGCAGTGGAAACACCATATATTTT

J gene: TRBJ2-5
clone size: .
D gene: .
V gene: TRBV19
CDR3 protein: CASSIQPSAKTQYF
CDR3 DNA: TGTGCCAGTAGTATTCAGCCCAGCGCGAAGACCCAGTACTTC

J gene: TRBJ1-6
clone size: .
D gene: .
V gene: TRBV7-9
CDR3 protein: CASSLDSLRFPPPLHF
CDR3 DNA: TGTGCCAGCAGCCTGGACAGCTTAAGGTTTCCACCACCCCTCCACTTT

J gene: TRBJ1-2
clone size: .
D gene: .
V gene: TRBV5-5
CDR3 protein: CASRSGIPNYGYTF
CDR3 DNA: TGTGCCAGCCGATCCGGGATACCTAACTATGGCTACACCTTC

J gene: TRBJ1-5
clone size: once
D gene: TRBD1
V gene: TRBV18
CDR3 protein: CASSLGQGNQPQHF
CDR3 DNA: TGTGCCAGCTCCCTTGGACAGGGCAATCAGCCCCAGCATTTT

J gene: TRBJ2-7
clone size: .
D gene: TRBD2
V gene: TRBV4-1
CDR3 protein: CASSQAPVPSGNYEQYF
CDR3 DNA: TGCGCCAGCAGCCAAGCGCCGGTGCCTAGCGGGAACTACGAGCAGTACTTC

J gene: TRBJ1-1
clone size: once
D gene: .
V gene: TRBV5-4
CDR3 protein: CASSSNMNTEAFF
CDR3 DNA: TGTGCCAGCAGCTCCAATATGAACACTGAAGCTTTCTTT

J gene: TRBJ1-1
clone size: .
D gene: TRBD1
V gene: TRBV11-3
CDR3 protein: CASSLAPTGVAFF
CDR3 DNA: TGTGCCAGCAGCTTAGCACCAACAGGGGTGGCTTTCTTT

J gene: TRBJ2-7
clone size: .
D gene: .
V gene: TRBV29-1
CDR3 protein: CSVSDNTYEQYF
CDR3 DNA: TGCAGCGTTTCTGACAATACCTACGAGCAGTACTTC

J gene: TRBJ1-1
clone size: .
D gene: .
V gene: TRBV5-1
CDR3 protein: CASSIDRWNTEAFF
CDR3 DNA: TGCGCCAGCAGCATCGACAGGTGGAACACTGAAGCTTTCTTT

J gene: TRBJ2-1
clone size: few
D gene: .
V gene: TRBV5-5
CDR3 protein: CASSFGAGSSYNEQFF
CDR3 DNA: TGTGCCAGCAGCTTTGGGGCGGGTAGCTCCTACAATGAGCAGTTCTTC

J gene: TRBJ2-2
clone size: .
D gene: TRBD2
V gene: TRBV4-1
CDR3 protein: CASSQEMRASGGKNTGELFF
CDR3 DNA: TGCGCCAGCAGCCAAGAGATGAGGGCTAGCGGGGGAAAGAACACCGGGGAGCTGTTTTTT

J gene: TRBJ2-3
clone size: .
D gene: .
V gene: TRBV7-2
CDR3 protein: CASSPRPWTDTQYF
CDR3 DNA: TGTGCCAGCAGCCCGAGGCCCTGGACAGATACGCAGTATTTT

J gene: TRBJ1-5
clone size: .
D gene: .
V gene: TRBV30
CDR3 protein: CAWDMGEYSNQPQHF
CDR3 DNA: TGTGCCTGGGATATGGGGGAATATTCCAATCAGCCCCAGCATTTT

J gene: TRBJ2-7
clone size: once
D gene: TRBD2
V gene: TRBV7-8
CDR3 protein: CASSRRTSGDLYEQYF
CDR3 DNA: TGTGCCAGCAGCCGCCGGACTAGCGGGGACCTCTACGAGCAGTACTTC

J gene: TRBJ1-6
clone size: .
D gene: .
V gene: TRBV6-5
CDR3 protein: CASKREGKSPLHF
CDR3 DNA: TGTGCCAGCAAGAGGGAAGGCAAATCACCCCTCCACTTT

J gene: TRBJ2-7
clone size: .
D gene: TRBD1
V gene: TRBV6-1
CDR3 protein: CASSEYTPRTGEPEQYF
CDR3 DNA: TGTGCCAGCAGTGAATATACACCGCGGACAGGGGAACCCGAGCAGTACTTC

J gene: TRBJ2-2
clone size: .
D gene: .
V gene: TRBV19
CDR3 protein: CASRDPWNTGELFF
CDR3 DNA: TGTGCCAGTAGGGACCCATGGAACACCGGGGAGCTGTTTTTT

J gene: TRBJ2-5
clone size: .
D gene: TRBD2
V gene: TRBV6-5
CDR3 protein: CASRPSGGGQTQYF
CDR3 DNA: TGTGCCAGCAGACCTAGCGGGGGGGGTCAGACCCAGTACTTC

J gene: TRBJ2-1
clone size: .
D gene: TRBD2
V gene: TRBV7-2
CDR3 protein: CASSQPGLARGEQFF
CDR3 DNA: TGTGCCAGCAGCCAACCGGGACTAGCGAGAGGTGAGCAGTTCTTC

J gene: TRBJ1-4
clone size: .
D gene: .
V gene: TRBV5-3
CDR3 protein: CARSPTDSTNEKLFF
CDR3 DNA: TGTGCCAGAAGCCCAACAGATTCAACTAATGAAAAACTGTTTTTT

J gene: TRBJ1-1
clone size: .
D gene: .
V gene: TRBV13
CDR3 protein: CASSLTRATEAFF
CDR3 DNA: TGTGCCAGCAGCTTAACCAGGGCCACTGAAGCTTTCTTT

J gene: TRBJ1-1
clone size: .
D gene: TRBD1
V gene: TRBV5-8
CDR3 protein: CASSFQGANTEAFF
CDR3 DNA: TGTGCCAGCAGTTTCCAGGGGGCGAACACTGAAGCTTTCTTT

J gene: TRBJ2-1
clone size: .
D gene: TRBD1
V gene: TRBV2
CDR3 protein: CASSPRTGGIFNEQFF
CDR3 DNA: TGTGCCAGCAGTCCACGGACAGGGGGCATTTTTAATGAGCAGTTCTTC

J gene: TRBJ2-3
clone size: .
D gene: TRBD2
V gene: TRBV9
CDR3 protein: CASSELAGGTDTQYF
CDR3 DNA: TGTGCCAGCAGCGAACTAGCGGGGGGCACAGATACGCAGTATTTT

J gene: TRBJ2-3
clone size: .
D gene: .
V gene: TRBV11-3
CDR3 protein: CASGLGTDTQYF
CDR3 DNA: TGTGCCAGCGGTCTGGGCACAGATACGCAGTATTTT

J gene: TRBJ1-6
clone size: .
D gene: TRBD1
V gene: TRBV28
CDR3 protein: CASSSRDRGFHF
CDR3 DNA: TGTGCCAGCAGTTCCCGGGACAGGGGTTTCCACTTT

J gene: TRBJ1-5
clone size: .
D gene: .
V gene: TRBV7-9
CDR3 protein: CASSSAPAGVSNQPQHF
CDR3 DNA: TGTGCCAGCAGCTCCGCCCCCGCGGGGGTAAGCAATCAGCCCCAGCATTTT